This TCR beta chain is drawn from a study of graft-versus-host responses after intestinal transplantation. Overall study: Transplantation in recipients was multivisceral, liver-intestinal, or isolated intestinal. Each recipient received anti-thymocyte globulin induction, then tacrolimus and steroids for two to three years. Study-wide results and caveats: Peak levels of circulating GvH clones tracked with early post-transplant HvG declines. Analysis identified GvH clones in recipient marrow, with some appearing first in ileum or blood.

With respect to this clone: Its antigen remains unknown.

CDR1 is LGHNT, CDR2 FRNRAP, per germline. The CDR3 runs to 14 residues. V lost 5 bases and J 8 bases, leaving 18 bases between the germline ends. Profiled with immunoSEQ multiplex PCR; TCRdb holds only in-frame clones, not every one. The repertoire has around 87,000 clones, approximately 90% of them found once; the top ten carry approximately 0.4%. The source of this sequence is a human donor who was the organ donor for an intestinal transplant. The chain links TRBV12-5 to TRBJ1-2; TRBD1 is a possible D gene (5 bases). This specimen was unstimulated CD8+ T cells sorted from spleen or lymph node cells, taken before transplant. The CDR3 sequence is CASGPSTVGWGYTF. The CDR3 DNA reads as TGTGCTAGTGGTCCATCGACAGTTGGATGGGGCTACACCTTC.